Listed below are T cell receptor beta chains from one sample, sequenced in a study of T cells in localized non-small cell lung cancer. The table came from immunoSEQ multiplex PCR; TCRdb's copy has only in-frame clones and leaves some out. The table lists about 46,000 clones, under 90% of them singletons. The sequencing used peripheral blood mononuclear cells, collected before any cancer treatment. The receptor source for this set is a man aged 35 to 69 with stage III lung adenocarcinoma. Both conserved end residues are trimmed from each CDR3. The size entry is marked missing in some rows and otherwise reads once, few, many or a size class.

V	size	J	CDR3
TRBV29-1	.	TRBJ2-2	SVAGQGAGELF
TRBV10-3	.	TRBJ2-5	AIREGWVETQY
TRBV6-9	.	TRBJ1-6	ASSYSGGTRGSPLH
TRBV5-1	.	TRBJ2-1	ASTGGLGDEQF
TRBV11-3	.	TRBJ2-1	ASSLGESSYNEQF
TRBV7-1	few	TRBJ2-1	ASSSPSGGRGEGGPVGSYNEQF
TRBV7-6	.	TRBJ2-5	ASSVIASGTGGFSQETQY
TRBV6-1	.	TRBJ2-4	ASSSRQMLNIQY
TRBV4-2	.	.	ASSQVANGGSSYEQY
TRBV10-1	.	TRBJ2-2	ASRGQPNTGELF
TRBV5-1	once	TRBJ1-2	ASSLSDFYGYT
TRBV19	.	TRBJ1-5	ASSWGSGGNQPQH
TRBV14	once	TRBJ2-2	ASSQQGNTGELF
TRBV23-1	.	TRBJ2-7	ASYRPGQSSYEQY
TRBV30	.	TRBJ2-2	AWGAGLNTGELF
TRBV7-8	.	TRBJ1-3	ASSLDRFSGNTIY
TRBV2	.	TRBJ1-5	ASRADQGRPQH
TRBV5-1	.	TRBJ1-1	ASSFNRAAEAF
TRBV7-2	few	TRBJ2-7	ASSLKGQGDEQY
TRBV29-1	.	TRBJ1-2	SVEAPGAYGYT
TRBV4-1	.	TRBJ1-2	ASSPLAAAITNYGYT
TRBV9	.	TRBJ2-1	ASSVEGLAYNEQF
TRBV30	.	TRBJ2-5	AWSGVEQETQY